Shown below are 30 T cell receptor beta chains from a single sample sequenced in a study of blood T cell repertoires in COVID-19. The assay was immunoSEQ multiplex PCR, and TCRdb's table has in-frame clones only and misses some. This sample carries around 100,000 clones, around four fifths of them seen once, and the ten largest clones take more than 10%. Sequenced: peripheral blood. Receptors originate from a human donor in a cohort sampled during active COVID-19.

This chain links TRBV4-3 with TRBJ1-2; D perhaps matches TRBD1 (5 bases). The CDR3 has 14 residues. V lost 0 bases, J lost 8 bases, and 13 bases lay in between. CDR1 and CDR2 from the germline V gene are LGHNA and YSLEER. CDR3 sequence reads: CASSQEGGSRGYTF. Written as DNA, the CDR3 is TGCGCCAGCAGCCAAGAGGGGGGTTCGAGGGGCTACACCTTC.

This clone was recorded only once. This chain connects TRBV18 to TRBJ2-7, with a tentative D call TRBD2 (6 bases). CDR1 and CDR2 (germline): KGHSH, LQKENI. Trimming pared 3 bases from V and 4 bases from J, leaving 13 bases between. CDR3 length equals 14 residues. The DNA of the CDR3 is TGTGCCAGCTCACCGGGAGGTGGGGCATACGAGCAGTACTTC. It specifies CASSPGGGAYEQYF.

The J gene is TRBJ1-1, the V gene TRBV6-2 or TRBV6-3, with TRBD1 matching 8 bases. The CDR3 length is 21 residues. Trimming took 2 bases from V and 3 from J; bases not matched to a gene: 23. CDR1 and CDR2 (germline): MNHEY, SVGEGT. CDR3 nucleotide sequence: TGTGCCAGCAGTTACCCACCCAAGATAATGGGGACAGGTCTGGGGCACACTGAAGCTTTCTTT. This encodes CASSYPPKIMGTGLGHTEAFF.

This clone has just a few counts. V is TRBV4-2 and J is TRBJ1-2; a weak D match, TRBD1 (5 bases). V lost 8 bases to trimming and J lost 2 bases, with 18 bases between them. Germline V gene data show CDR1 as LGHNA and CDR2 as YNFKEQ. The CDR3 sequence is 15 residues long. The CDR3 DNA reads TGTGCCAGCCGCCCCACCGGGACTCTAAACTATGGCTACACCTTC. It encodes CASRPTGTLNYGYTF.

This clone showed up just once. The gene calls are TRBV5-1 and TRBJ1-4, with 8 bases that match TRBD1. The CDR3 contains 14 residues. The V gene end was trimmed by 4 bases and the J gene end by 7 bases; junction bases not matched to a gene: 6. The germline CDR1 and CDR2 sequences are SGHRS and YFSETQ. The CDR3 region is CASSGQGVGEKLFF. The CDR3, as DNA: TGCGCCAGCAGCGGACAGGGTGTAGGTGAAAAACTGTTTTTT.

The V gene is TRBV25-1, the J gene TRBJ2-5; D is unclear. The CDR3 sequence is 13 residues long. Germline-derived CDR1 and CDR2 are MGHDK and SYGVNS. Trimming took off 8 bases at V and 0 bases at J, with 10 bases between the two ends. The CDR3 bases are TGTGCCAGCGGCCAGAGGTACCAAGAGACCCAGTACTTC. It yields the protein CASGQRYQETQYF.

The chain is built from TRBV5-6 and TRBJ2-3, with 10 bases fitting TRBD1. Losses at the gene ends were 1 base for V and 3 bases for J; bases not matched to a gene: 5. Germline V gene lookup returns CDR1 SGHDT and CDR2 YYEEEE. The CDR3 consists of 16 residues. CDR3 protein: CASSLSGTGVTDTQYF. DNA for the CDR3: TGTGCCAGCAGCTTGTCCGGGACAGGGGTGACAGATACGCAGTATTTT.

The chain is built from TRBV2 and TRBJ1-1; 8 bases line up with TRBD1. CDR1 is SNHLY and CDR2 is FYNNEI in the germline V gene. Trimming took 0 bases from V and 4 from J; bases not matched to a gene: 13. CDR3 length: 18 residues. CDR3 sequence reads: CASSEARRQGLRGTEAFF. CDR3 nucleotides: TGTGCCAGCAGTGAAGCGCGCAGACAGGGGCTTAGGGGCACTGAAGCTTTCTTT.

This clone has only one observation. CDR3 bases: TGTGCCAGTAGGGACTTGAAAGGATCCTACGAGCAGTACTTC. Translation gives CASRDLKGSYEQYF. The chain links TRBV19 to TRBJ2-7; D is possibly TRBD2 (5 bases). The germline gives CDR1 LNHDA, CDR2 SQIVND (reference sequence). The CDR3 is made up of 14 amino acids. With 6 bases removed from V and 1 base from J, the gap between germline ends came to 13 bases.

V usage is TRBV6-5 and J usage is TRBJ1-2; no reliable D call. The CDR3 extends over 13 amino acids. V gave up 6 bases and J gave up 2 bases, with 10 bases separating them. Germline V lookup: CDR1 MNHEY, CDR2 SVGAGI. In nucleotides, the CDR3 is TGTGCCAGCAGCCGCGCGGGGAACTATGGCTACACCTTC. Translating it yields CASSRAGNYGYTF.

Notes on this clone: Within the sample, other DNA sequences also encode this same CDR3. The V gene is TRBV5-1, the J gene TRBJ2-5; D unclear. Trimming pared 0 bases from V and 4 bases from J, leaving 4 bases between. Germline V gene sequence: CDR1 SGHRS, CDR2 YFSETQ. The CDR3 has 12 amino acids. The CDR3 bases are TGCGCCAGCAGCTTGGCCGGAGAGACCCAGTACTTC. It codes for CASSLAGETQYF.

The chain combines TRBV6-5 with TRBJ1-3, with unresolved D. This CDR3 contains 15 residues. Germline V gives CDR1 MNHEY, CDR2 SVGAGI. V was pared by 2 bases and J by 1 base, with 9 bases between. CDR3 sequence: CASSYTAGSGNTIYF. The CDR3 coding sequence is TGTGCCAGCAGTTACACAGCGGGTTCTGGAAACACCATATATTTT.

The rearrangement uses TRBV4-3 and TRBJ1-2; D is uncertain. The CDR3 contains 15 residues. Germline V gene sequence: CDR1 LGHNA, CDR2 YSLEER. Trimming pared 0 bases from V and 2 bases from J, leaving 10 bases between. Here the CDR3 DNA reads TGCGCCAGCAGCCAAGAACAGAACGTGAACTATGGCTACACCTTC. This sequence encodes CASSQEQNVNYGYTF.

The chain joins TRBV20-1 to TRBJ1-1; possibly TRBD1 for D (6 bases). CDR1 and CDR2 from the germline V gene are DFQATT and SNEGSKA (reference sequence). V was pared by 3 bases and J by 0 bases, with 11 bases between. The CDR3 length is 14 residues. The CDR3 sequence: CSASRGHLNTEAFF. The CDR3 region has the DNA TGCAGTGCTAGTAGGGGACATCTGAACACTGAAGCTTTCTTT.

The chain recombines TRBV4-3 with TRBJ2-3; 10 positions match TRBD2. Trimming took 1 base from V and 1 from J; bases not matched to a gene: 2. This CDR3 has 16 amino acids. CDR1 is LGHNA and CDR2 is YSLEER in the germline V gene. In DNA, the CDR3 is TGCGCCAGCAGCCAAGGCCTAGCGGGGGGCACAGATACGCAGTATTTT. Translation: CASSQGLAGGTDTQYF.

V is TRBV5-1 and J is TRBJ2-2, with unresolved D. The CDR3 length is 13 residues. Germline V gene lookup returns CDR1 SGHRS and CDR2 YFSETQ. V was cut by 2 bases and J by 4 bases, with 6 bases left in between. CDR3 sequence reads: CASSFPVTGELFF. The CDR3, as DNA: TGCGCCAGCAGCTTCCCGGTCACCGGGGAGCTGTTTTTT. Drawing the rest from reference TRBV5-1 and TRBJ2-2, the complete variable domain is KAGVTQTPRYLIKTRGQQVTLSCSPISGHRSVSWYQQTPGQGLQFLFEYFSETQRNKGNFPGRFSGRQFSNSRSEMNVSTLELGDSALYLCASSFPVTGELFFGEGSRLTVL.

The V gene is TRBV7-9, the J gene TRBJ2-3, with 7 nucleotides matching TRBD1. Germline CDR1 SEHNR, CDR2 FQNEAQ (reference sequence). The ends lost 6 bases at V and 3 bases at J; junction bases unmatched: 12. This CDR3 has 16 residues. The CDR3 region is CASRMDRLGLTDTQYF. In DNA, the CDR3 is TGTGCCAGCAGAATGGACAGGTTGGGGCTGACAGATACGCAGTATTTT.

V gene TRBV11-2 combines with J gene TRBJ2-1; no definite D call. The CDR3 has 13 residues. The germline V gene has CDR1 SGHAT and CDR2 FQNNGV. Trimming removed 8 bases from V and 2 bases from J, with 10 bases in between. The CDR3 sequence is CASSLPPYNEQFF. The CDR3, as DNA: TGTGCCAGCTCCCTCCCCCCCTACAATGAGCAGTTCTTC.

The rearrangement uses TRBV6-5 and TRBJ1-2; TRBD1 aligns across 8 bases. The germline V gene encodes CDR1 MNHEY and CDR2 SVGAGI. This CDR3 is built from 15 residues. V was pared by 4 bases and J by 8 bases, with 12 bases of the junction left unmatched. Written as DNA, the CDR3 is TGTGCCAGCAGTTCCCCCCGGCAGGGGGCGTCCGGCTACACCTTC. Residues: CASSSPRQGASGYTF.

The rearrangement joins TRBV27 to TRBJ1-2; weak D call: TRBD1 (5 bases). CDR1 and CDR2 from the germline V gene are MNHEY and SMNVEV (reference sequence). The V end lost 2 bases, the J end lost 4 bases, and 8 bases lay between the germline ends. The CDR3 consists of 13 residues. The CDR3 here is CASSLRGFYGYTF. Here the CDR3 DNA reads TGTGCCAGCAGTTTACGGGGGTTCTATGGCTACACCTTC.

The chain couples TRBV6-6 to TRBJ2-3, with D possibly matching TRBD2 (7 bases). The V end lost 7 bases, the J end lost 5 bases, and 16 bases lay between the germline ends. This CDR3 has 14 residues. Germline V CDR1 and CDR2: MNHNY, SVGAGI (reference sequence). DNA for the CDR3: TGTGCCAGCACTGCGGGGGCCCGGGGAGATACGCAGTATTTT. Amino acid sequence: CASTAGARGDTQYF.

This clone was found a few times. This sequence joins TRBV2 and TRBJ1-1; D may be TRBD1 (6 bases). Germline CDR1 reads SNHLY; CDR2 reads FYNNEI. The CDR3 length is 15 residues. V was cut by 8 bases and J by 0 bases, with 16 bases left in between. The CDR3 protein is CASSVGAGMNTEAFF. CDR3 DNA: TGTGCCAGCTCCGTGGGGGCAGGGATGAACACTGAAGCTTTCTTT.

The chain uses TRBV30 and TRBJ1-5; D gene ambiguous. V lost 3 bases and J lost 3, with 9 bases in between. From germline, CDR1 is GTSNPN and CDR2 SVGIG (reference sequence). The CDR3 covers 13 residues. CDR3 bases: TGTGCCTGGAGCAGCAGGCCCAATCAGCCCCAGCATTTT. Encoded protein: CAWSSRPNQPQHF.

The genes are TRBV29-1 and TRBJ2-1, with 9 bases that match TRBD2. Germline CDR1 and CDR2: SQVTM and ANQGSEA. V was clipped by 6 bases and J by 2 bases; unmatched bases: 5. There are 14 residues in the CDR3. The CDR3 bases are TGCAGCGTGCTCAGCGGGGGGCCCTACAATGAGCAGTTCTTC. Translating it yields CSVLSGGPYNEQFF.

CDR3 coding DNA: TGTGCCAGCAGCTTAGCTTCAGGGAACACCGGGGAGCTGTTTTTT. It is translated as CASSLASGNTGELFF. This chain uses TRBV7-2 with TRBJ2-2; D remains ambiguous. The length of the CDR3 is 15 residues. Germline CDR1 and CDR2: SGHTA and FQGNSA. V was trimmed by 0 bases and J by 1 base, leaving 6 bases between them.

This chain links TRBV7-9 with TRBJ2-6, with 8 bases matching TRBD1. The CDR3 runs to 16 residues. The germline V gene has CDR1 SEHNR and CDR2 FQNEAQ (reference sequence). With 5 bases clipped from V and 2 bases from J, the junction kept 5 bases outside the gene matches. CDR3 DNA: TGTGCCAGCAGCGACGACAGGGGCCCTGGGGCCAACGTCCTGACTTTC. This encodes CASSDDRGPGANVLTF.

The V call is TRBV6-2 or TRBV6-3, the J call TRBJ2-4; the D gene is possibly TRBD2 (6 bases). The CDR3 length is 12 residues. Germline CDR1 reads MNHEY; CDR2 reads SVGEGT. Deletions cut 5 bases from V and 12 bases from J, with 14 bases between. This CDR3 reads CASSGTWGDQYF. DNA of the CDR3: TGTGCCAGCAGTGGGACTTGGGGAGATCAGTACTTC.

This sequence joins TRBV6-5 and TRBJ1-6; no firm D call. The CDR3 has 14 amino acids. Germline values: CDR1 MNHEY, CDR2 SVGAGI. The ends were cut back, 2 bases at V and 10 bases at J, with 12 bases in the middle. CDR3 residues: CASSYRTVGSPLHF. The CDR3 DNA reads as TGTGCCAGCAGTTACCGCACAGTAGGCTCACCCCTCCACTTT.

The chain combines TRBV20-1 with TRBJ2-7, with D perhaps matching TRBD1 (6 bases). Trimming removed 3 bases at V and 2 bases at J, with 11 bases between. The CDR3 has 13 residues. Germline V CDR1 and CDR2: DFQATT, SNEGSKA (reference sequence). Written as DNA, the CDR3 is TGCAGTGCTAGTGGGGGCGGAACCTACGAGCAGTACTTC. It specifies CSASGGGTYEQYF.

Only a few counts were recorded for this clone. V usage is TRBV5-4 and J usage is TRBJ1-3; TRBD1 aligns across 7 bases. This CDR3 is built from 17 residues. Per germline, CDR1 SGHNT and CDR2 YYREEE (reference sequence). The V gene end was trimmed by 3 bases and the J gene end by 1 base; junction bases not matched to a gene: 10. CDR3 in DNA: TGTGCCAGCAGCTCGGAGCGACAGGGCCTTTCTGGAAACACCATATATTTT. This codes for CASSSERQGLSGNTIYF.